This T cell receptor (beta chain) was sequenced during a study of tumor and adjacent non-tumor tissue in lung cancer. For the study at large: Approximately 4.2 million productive TCRbeta reads were obtained per sample on average.

RNA was extracted from bulk tissue without any cell sorting. This non-tumor lung sample came from over 3 cm beyond the tumor edge. The CDR3 totals 19 residues. CDR1 SGHRS and CDR2 YFSETQ come from the germline V gene. Overall study results and limits: Normal lung showed higher cumulative top 100 clone frequency than tumor.

This clonotype has only one observation. The target antigen is unknown. The germline gene is not matched at one end of the junction; a read error may be the cause. Three rounds of nested PCR, following a modified ARM-PCR protocol, produced the TCRbeta library. MiXCR was run by TCRdb on the multiplex PCR reads, yielding one entry per CDR3 protein. The sample records 90,000 to 100,000 distinct CDR3 sequences, 75% to 90% being singletons. The TCR comes from a man in his 60s with small cell lung cancer. The J gene is TRBJ2-6, the V gene TRBV5-1; TRBD1 agrees at 9 bases. Sequencing was done on a sample of distant non-tumor lung tissue. The CDR3 bases are TGCGCCAGCAGCTTGGGGGACAGGGTCCTAGGCTCTGGGGCCAACCTCCTGACTTTC. This encodes CASSLGDRVLGSGANLLTF.